This T cell receptor beta chain is from a study of cytomegalovirus exposure and HLA in healthy donors. V gave up 0 bases and J gave up 13 bases, with 9 bases separating them. The CDR3 is 12 residues long. Germline assignment: CDR1 MGHRA and CDR2 YSYEKL. Whole-study results and caveats: The tendency of first-cohort TCR clusters to co-occur in the 100 to 150 validation repertoires emerged from a later analysis. Published work reported that the classifier diagnosed cytomegalovirus status with high specificity and sensitivity.

Here immunoSEQ multiplex PCR was the method, and the copy in TCRdb shows in-frame clones only, minus some. The table has 200,000 to 300,000 clones, 86% seen once. The table lists this clone with a few counts. Its matching antigen is unknown. The sequencing sample was made of PBMCs. The chain recombines TRBV4-1 with TRBJ1-4, with D unclear. The sequence was obtained from a woman aged 25 to 39 in good health and CMV-seropositive. The CDR3 bases are TGCGCCAGCAGCCAAGATGGATCAGGACTGTTTTTT. As protein: CASSQDGSGLFF.